This TCR beta chain is from a study of cytomegalovirus exposure and HLA in healthy donors. Points from the study as a whole: TCR beta V- and J-gene trimming was later associated with a missense DCLRE1C variant.

The ends lost 0 bases at V and 4 bases at J; junction bases unmatched: 8. The CDR3 has 19 amino acids. Per the germline V gene, CDR1 is MGHRA and CDR2 is YSYEKL. A multiplex PCR was run with 60 Vbeta primers and 13 Jbeta primers. Repertoires were generated with immunoSEQ multiplex PCR, while TCRdb's copy carries only in-frame clones and drops some. The table shows around 260,000 clones, with roughly 80% occurring only once. Of note for this clone: Its antigen remains unknown.

The TCR comes from a girl aged 2-9 years in good health and CMV-seronegative. The gene calls are TRBV4-1 and TRBJ2-1; 14 nucleotides line up with TRBD2. Material: PBMCs. The CDR3 sequence: CASSQEGPGLAGGYNEQFF. CDR3 nucleotide sequence: TGCGCCAGCAGCCAAGAAGGGCCCGGACTAGCGGGGGGATACAATGAGCAGTTCTTC.